The 5 T cell receptor beta chains below were found in one sample sequenced in a study of CD8 T cells in Susac syndrome. Random hexamers were used to reverse transcribe an amount of roughly 0.45 to 1 ug RNA. Each CDR3 protein gets one entry after TCRdb re-called the immunoSEQ multiplex PCR reads with MiXCR. This sample yields about 130,000 distinct CDR3 sequences, of which approximately 96% are seen a single time; 0.2% to 0.25% belongs to the top ten. The sample taken for sequencing was CD8+ T cells from PBMCs. These receptors were collected from a human donor with Susac syndrome.

V gene TRBV27 combines with J gene TRBJ2-3, with a weak D call TRBD2 (5 bases). The CDR3 length is 15 residues. Per germline, CDR1 MNHEY and CDR2 SMNVEV (reference sequence). V lost 2 bases to trimming and J lost 8 bases, with 17 bases between them. CDR3 region: CASSLRESWSGTQYF. In nucleotides, the CDR3 is TGTGCCAGCAGTTTAAGGGAGAGTTGGTCGGGTACGCAGTATTTT.

A few counts support this clonotype. The chain couples TRBV4-1 to TRBJ1-1; the D is unclear. Germline V gene lookup returns CDR1 MGHRA and CDR2 YSYEKL. V was trimmed by 1 base and J by 1 base, leaving 10 bases between them. The CDR3 loop spans 15 amino acids. The CDR3 DNA is TGCGCCAGCAGCCAAGTATTCAGCCAGAACACTGAAGCTTTCTTT. This sequence encodes CASSQVFSQNTEAFF.

The chain employs TRBV2 and TRBJ2-3; the D is unclear. The CDR3 is 15 residues long. From germline, CDR1 is SNHLY and CDR2 FYNNEI. The V end lost 7 bases, the J end lost 0 bases, and 14 bases lay between the germline ends. CDR3 sequence reads: CASTGRRNSTDTQYF. The CDR3 nucleotides are TGTGCCAGCACCGGTCGCAGAAACAGCACAGATACGCAGTATTTT.

By its share, this clonotype is medium-sized. This rearrangement joins TRBV4-3 to TRBJ2-5, with unresolved D. V was shortened by 0 bases and J by 5 bases, with 13 bases between the two germline ends. In germline, CDR1 is LGHNA, CDR2 YSLEER. This CDR3 region has 15 residues. The CDR3 DNA is TGCGCCAGCAGCCAAGATCTAGGGCCATTGGAGACCCAGTACTTC. Translated: CASSQDLGPLETQYF.

V is TRBV9 and J is TRBJ1-1, with TRBD1 matching over 7 bases. Per germline, CDR1 SGDLS and CDR2 YYNGEE. CDR3 length: 15 residues. V trimming: 2 bases; J trimming: 4 bases; junction bases outside the gene matches: 8. CDR3 protein: CASSVGRQGSTEAFF. CDR3 nucleotide sequence: TGTGCCAGCAGCGTCGGAAGACAGGGAAGCACTGAAGCTTTCTTT.